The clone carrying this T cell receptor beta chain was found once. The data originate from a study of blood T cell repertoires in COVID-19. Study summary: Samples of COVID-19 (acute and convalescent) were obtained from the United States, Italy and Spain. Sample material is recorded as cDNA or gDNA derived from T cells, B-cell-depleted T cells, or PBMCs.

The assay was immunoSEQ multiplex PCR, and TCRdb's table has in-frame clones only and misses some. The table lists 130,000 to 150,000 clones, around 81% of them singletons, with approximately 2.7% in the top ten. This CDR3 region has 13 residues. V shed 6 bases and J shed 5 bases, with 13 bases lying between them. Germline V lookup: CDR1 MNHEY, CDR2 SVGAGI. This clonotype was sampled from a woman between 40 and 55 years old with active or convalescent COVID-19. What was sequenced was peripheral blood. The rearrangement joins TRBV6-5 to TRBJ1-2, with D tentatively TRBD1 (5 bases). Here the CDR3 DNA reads TGTGCCAGCAGCTCCTACAGGAAATATGGCTACACCTTC. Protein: CASSSYRKYGYTF.